The source of this T cell receptor (beta chain) is a study of blood T cells in healthy people across ages. Whole-study results and caveats: Older individuals had lower TCR beta diversity per million T cells (the decline was roughly linear). Because donor CMV status was unknown, expanded clonotype changes were possibly confounded.

The authors ran a second PCR of about 7 to 11 cycles using a sample-barcoded 5' primer and a J-beta primer mix. Carrying 12 random nucleotides, a template-switch adaptor labeled each individual cDNA molecule. TCRdb analysed the 5' RACE reads with MiXCR anew, one entry per CDR3 protein. This sample has about 1,800,000 distinct CDR3 sequences, with 28% found just once. With each sample, at least 5 micrograms of total RNA were extracted. The CDR3 runs 10 residues. Germline V gives CDR1 SQVTM, CDR2 ANQGSEA. To note about this clonotype: No antigen is known for it. Its ends do not fully match the called genes, so a read error is possible.

The genes are TRBV29-1 and TRBJ1-5, with D possibly being TRBD1 (5 bases). The receptor's source is a woman in her twenties or thirties in good health. The sequencing input was blood. The CDR3 coding sequence is TGCAGCGTTTATAGCCACAGGAGCCACTTT. This encodes CSVYSHRSHF.